This T cell receptor (beta chain) was sequenced during a study of cytomegalovirus exposure and HLA in healthy donors. PCR amplification relied on 60 Vbeta primers (plus 13 Jbeta primers). Authors' data handling: As a later analysis found, there were approximately 80 million unique TCR beta chains, of which roughly 11 million were shared. The method was immunoSEQ multiplex PCR; TCRdb's version includes in-frame clones alone and lacks a portion of them. The DNA was the basis for D and trimming; V, J and clone size are from that table. The sample holds 120,000 to 150,000 clones, about 74% seen once. The germline V gene has CDR1 SQVTM and CDR2 ANQGSEA. The CDR3 length is 12 residues. V lost 3 bases and J 11 bases, leaving 16 bases between the germline ends. This clone has only a few counts. Antigen unknown. Notes on the study in general: According to the study, around 160 TCR beta chains were cytomegalovirus-associated. Sequence variants that were highly shared formed a cluster that was likely a sequencing artifact.

V is TRBV29-1 and J is TRBJ2-5; tentative D call: TRBD2 (5 bases). Sequencing input: PBMCs. The sequence came from a woman aged 45-60 years in good health and CMV-seronegative. CDR3 sequence (DNA): TGCAGCGTTGAGACCGCCATGAGGGAGCAGTACTTC. Protein product: CSVETAMREQYF.